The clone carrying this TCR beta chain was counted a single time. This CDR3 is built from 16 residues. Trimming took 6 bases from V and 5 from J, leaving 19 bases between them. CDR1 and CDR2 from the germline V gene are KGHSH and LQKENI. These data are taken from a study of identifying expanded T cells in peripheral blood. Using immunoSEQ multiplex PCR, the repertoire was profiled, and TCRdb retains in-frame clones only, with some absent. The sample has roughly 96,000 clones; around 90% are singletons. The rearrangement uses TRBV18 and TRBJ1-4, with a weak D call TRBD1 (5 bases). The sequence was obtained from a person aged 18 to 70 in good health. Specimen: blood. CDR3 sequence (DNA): TGTGCCAGCTCCCGAATAGGGGTTGAGTCAAATGAAAAACTGTTTTTT. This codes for CASSRIGVESNEKLFF.